The sequence of this T cell receptor (beta chain) was determined in a study of CD8 T cells in Susac syndrome. The CDR3 loop spans 12 amino acids. Germline-derived CDR1 and CDR2 are LGHNA and YNFKEQ. V lost 4 bases, J lost 11 bases, and 11 bases lay in between. TCR beta was sequenced from blood CD8+ and CD4+ T cells. TEMRA cells were FACS-enriched, with CD8+ and CD4+ T cells isolated negatively. With random hexamers, roughly 0.45 to 1 ug RNA was reverse transcribed. The method of amplification for TCR beta CDR3 was immunoSEQ multiplex PCR, covering 54 Vbeta and 13 Jbeta. TCRdb redid the calling of the immunoSEQ multiplex PCR reads with MiXCR, one entry per CDR3 protein. Of 180,000 or so distinct CDR3 sequences in the sample, over 85% are singletons; the top ten hold around 0.15%. Study conclusions and caveats: Regarding the TCR sequencing and HLA analysis, the study admitted that a relatively small number of individuals were involved.

This clonotype appeared a single time. Its matching antigen is unknown. Sequencing was performed on CD4+ T cells from PBMCs. This clonotype was obtained from a human donor in good health. This sequence joins TRBV4-2 and TRBJ1-4, with a weak D call TRBD1 (5 bases). For the CDR3, the DNA is TGTGCCAGCAGCCGAAACCGGGACAAACTGTTTTTT. Protein sequence: CASSRNRDKLFF.